Shown below are 27 T cell receptor beta chains from a single sample sequenced in a study of cytomegalovirus exposure and HLA in healthy donors. PCR used 60 Vbeta primers and 13 Jbeta primers. TCRdb keeps only in-frame clones here, not all; method: immunoSEQ multiplex PCR. The top ten clones hold 4.5% to 7% of a sample with fewer than 85,000 clones, 60% to 85% of them seen once. The sequenced sample was PBMCs. These receptors were collected from a male donor in good health and CMV-seropositive.

The chain joins TRBV6-4 to TRBJ2-5; TRBD1 matches at 10 bases. The assigned J gene may be wrong: the sequence end matches TRBJ2-7 better. CDR3 size: 14 residues. Germline assignment: CDR1 MRHNA and CDR2 SNTAGT. The CDR3: CASSEGTGEGEQYF. The CDR3 nucleotides read TGTGCCAGCAGTGAGGGGACAGGGGAGGGCGAGCAGTACTTC.

The genes are TRBV2 and TRBJ1-2, with unresolved D. The CDR3 loop spans 11 amino acids. CDR1 is SNHLY, CDR2 FYNNEI, per germline. The ends were cut back, 3 bases at V and 8 bases at J, with 7 bases in the middle. CDR3 DNA sequence: TGTGCCAGCAGTGACCTCTTAGGCTACACCTTC. The encoded protein is CASSDLLGYTF. Based on the CDR3 plus reference TRBV2 and TRBJ1-2, the full variable domain is EPEVTQTPSHQVTQMGQEVILRCVPISNHLYFYWYRQILGQKVEFLVSFYNNEISEKSEIFDDQFSVERPDGSNFTLKIRSTKLEDSAMYFCASSDLLGYTFGSGTRLTVV.

The chain couples TRBV11-2 to TRBJ2-5; 8 bases align to TRBD2. The J call may be incorrect, as the DNA end agrees better with TRBJ2-7. There are 15 residues in the CDR3. Germline V gives CDR1 SGHAT, CDR2 FQNNGV. CDR3 sequence (DNA): TGTGCCAGCAGCCCATTAGCGGGGCACTCCTACGAGCAGTACTTC. Encoded protein: CASSPLAGHSYEQYF.

This CDR3 reads CASSGQDKNQPQHF. In nucleotides, the CDR3 is TGTGCCAGCTCAGGGCAGGATAAGAATCAGCCCCAGCATTTT. The J gene is TRBJ1-5, the V gene TRBV18, with no clear D. Deletions cut 5 bases from V and 4 bases from J, with 12 bases between. The CDR3 runs to 14 residues. Germline V gives CDR1 KGHSH, CDR2 LQKENI.

This clone has only a few counts. The chain couples TRBV6-1 to TRBJ1-2; unclear D gene. V was shortened by 4 bases and J by 2 bases, with 8 bases between the two germline ends. This CDR3 is built from 13 residues. Germline V gene lookup returns CDR1 MNHNS and CDR2 SASEGT. CDR3 coding DNA: TGTGCCAGCAGTGGGGCTGTAAACTATGGCTACACCTTC. It is translated as CASSGAVNYGYTF.

J is TRBJ2-7 and V is TRBV5-4; D is uncertain. The CDR3 contains 15 residues. Germline V CDR1 and CDR2: SGHNT, YYREEE (reference sequence). V gave up 0 bases and J gave up 4 bases, with 14 bases separating them. The CDR3 is CASSLVAQETYEQYF. CDR3 sequence (DNA): TGTGCCAGCAGCTTGGTGGCCCAGGAAACGTACGAGCAGTACTTC.

The chain is built from TRBV7-9 and TRBJ2-1; 10 positions match TRBD1. The CDR3 consists of 16 residues. Unmatched junction bases numbered 8, after V lost 5 bases and J lost 4 bases. Germline assignment: CDR1 SEHNR and CDR2 FQNEAQ (reference sequence). CDR3 region: CASSPWTGGNYNEQFF. DNA of the CDR3: TGTGCCAGCAGCCCCTGGACAGGGGGGAATTACAATGAGCAGTTCTTC.

The chain joins TRBV11-2 to TRBJ2-7; 7 bases are shared with TRBD2. Germline CDR1 SGHAT, CDR2 FQNNGV. The CDR3 sequence is 15 residues long. V lost 4 bases, J lost 3 bases, and 9 bases stayed unmatched. Here the CDR3 DNA reads TGTGCCAGCAGCTCCATCAGCGGGAATAGCTACGAGCAGTACTTC. The encoded protein is CASSSISGNSYEQYF.

Here the CDR3 DNA reads TGTGCCAGCAGCCCTGGGGGGACTCCTGCTAACTATGGCTACACCTTC. It translates to CASSPGGTPANYGYTF. V usage is TRBV5-4 and J usage is TRBJ1-2; possibly TRBD1 for D (5 bases). The CDR3 has 16 amino acids. In germline, CDR1 is SGHNT, CDR2 YYREEE (reference sequence). V lost 4 bases to trimming and J lost 0 bases, with 16 bases between them.

As concerns this clone: Distinct nucleotide sequences in the sample also encode this CDR3. This chain uses TRBV5-4 with TRBJ1-2; 10 bases are shared with TRBD1. Germline loops: CDR1 SGHNT, CDR2 YYREEE (reference sequence). V trimming: 0 bases; J trimming: 4 bases; junction bases outside the gene matches: 0. The CDR3 length is 14 residues. In DNA form, the CDR3 reads TGTGCCAGCAGCTTGGGGACAGGGGGCTATGGCTACACCTTC. The encoded protein is CASSLGTGGYGYTF.

The CDR3 region is CASSYFDRLNTEAFF. The CDR3 DNA is TGTGCCAGCAGCTATTTCGACAGGCTGAACACTGAAGCTTTCTTT. The genes are TRBV7-2 and TRBJ1-1; D is possibly TRBD1 (6 bases). The germline V and J ends were trimmed by 4 bases and 0 bases, with 12 bases remaining between them. From germline, CDR1 is SGHTA and CDR2 FQGNSA. CDR3 length: 15 residues.

V gene TRBV5-8 combines with J gene TRBJ2-2, with 10 nucleotides matching TRBD1. Germline CDR1 and CDR2: SGHTS and YDEGEE. The CDR3 is 17 amino acids. V dropped 7 bases and J dropped 0; count of bases not matched to a gene: 9. The CDR3 loop is CASVRQGASTNTGELFF. The CDR3 nucleotides are TGTGCCAGCGTGAGACAGGGGGCGTCGACGAACACCGGGGAGCTGTTTTTT.

The chain links TRBV7-9 to TRBJ1-4; D might be TRBD1 (6 bases). The CDR3 length is 17 residues. CDR1 is SEHNR and CDR2 is FQNEAQ in the germline V gene (reference sequence). Trimming took 5 bases from V and 0 from J, leaving 16 bases between them. For the CDR3, the DNA is TGTGCCAGCAGCCCGTCCCGGGACACAACAACTAATGAAAAACTGTTTTTT. This sequence encodes CASSPSRDTTTNEKLFF.

The chain recombines TRBV6-1 with TRBJ2-7; 7 nucleotides line up with TRBD1. Losses at the gene ends were 7 bases for V and 2 bases for J; bases not matched to a gene: 11. CDR1 and CDR2 (germline): MNHNS, SASEGT. The CDR3 spans 15 residues. The CDR3 coding sequence is TGTGCCAGCACGGTTTTAGGGGGCTCAACCTACGAGCAGTACTTC. Amino acid sequence: CASTVLGGSTYEQYF.

This clone came up many times. The chain joins TRBV6-6 to TRBJ2-7; D gene unclear. CDR1 and CDR2 (germline): MNHNY, SVGAGI (reference sequence). V was trimmed by 5 bases and J by 3 bases, leaving 5 bases between them. CDR3 size: 11 residues. CDR3 residues: CASSILYEQYF. CDR3 nucleotide sequence: TGTGCCAGCAGTATCCTCTACGAGCAGTACTTC.

The chain joins TRBV14 to TRBJ2-2, with D unclear. Germline CDR1 and CDR2: SGHDN and FVKESK. Trimming removed 4 bases at V and 4 bases at J, with 7 bases between. The CDR3 contains 13 residues. This CDR3 is CASSPRVTGELFF. The CDR3 DNA is TGTGCCAGCAGCCCACGGGTCACCGGGGAGCTGTTTTTT.

The rearrangement joins TRBV7-8 to TRBJ2-1; D may be TRBD1 (6 bases). CDR3 length equals 14 residues. V was trimmed by 3 bases and J by 12 bases, leaving 18 bases between them. Germline-derived CDR1 and CDR2 are SGHVS and FQNEAQ. In DNA, the CDR3 is TGTGCCAGCAGCTTTAGGGACACACCACGTGGGCAGTTCTTC. This codes for CASSFRDTPRGQFF.

The chain is built from TRBV4-1 and TRBJ1-4, with D possibly TRBD1 on 6 matching bases. The V and J ends lost 1 base and 4 bases respectively, with 10 bases between them. Per germline, CDR1 MGHRA and CDR2 YSYEKL. The CDR3 sequence is 15 residues long. The CDR3 loop reads CASSQGGQNNEKLFF. CDR3 DNA: TGCGCCAGCAGCCAAGGCGGACAGAATAATGAAAAACTGTTTTTT.

This chain joins TRBV7-6 and TRBJ1-6; maybe TRBD1 (6 bases). The CDR3 has 15 amino acids. CDR1 and CDR2 (germline): SGHVS, FNYEAQ. Trimming stripped 2 bases from V and 7 bases from J, with 12 bases between. The CDR3 DNA reads TGTGCCAGCAGCTTACTACAGGGTAGAAATTCACCCCTCCACTTT. This encodes CASSLLQGRNSPLHF.

The chain carries TRBV7-2 and TRBJ2-7, with a weak D call TRBD1 (6 bases). The CDR3 loop spans 13 amino acids. The V end was cut by 7 bases, the J end by 5 bases, with 15 bases between. The germline V gene has CDR1 SGHTA and CDR2 FQGNSA. As DNA, the CDR3 is TGTGCCAGCACCGGTAACAGGGACCACGAGCAGTACTTC. Translation: CASTGNRDHEQYF. The whole variable domain, filled in from reference TRBV7-2 and TRBJ2-7, reads GAGVSQSPSNKVTEKGKDVELRCDPISGHTALYWYRQSLGQGLEFLIYFQGNSAPDKSGLPSDRFSAERTGGSVSTLTIQRTQQEDSAVYLCASTGNRDHEQYFGPGTRLTVT.

The gene calls are TRBV4-1 and TRBJ1-5, with D unclear. The length of the CDR3 is 14 residues. V lost 5 bases and J lost 9, with 17 bases in between. The germline V gene encodes CDR1 MGHRA and CDR2 YSYEKL. DNA of the CDR3: TGCGCCAGCAGCGTGACCGGGCCCGGAGGGCCCCAGCATTTT. Protein product: CASSVTGPGGPQHF.

The chain couples TRBV19 to TRBJ1-5; D is undetermined. The CDR3 totals 14 residues. The V gene lost 1 base and the J gene lost 4 bases, with 8 bases spanning the gap. Per germline, CDR1 LNHDA and CDR2 SQIVND (reference sequence). CDR3 in DNA: TGTGCCAGTAGTATAGTGGCGGATAATCAGCCCCAGCATTTT. Translated, it gives CASSIVADNQPQHF.

The sample holds one count of this clone. The V gene is TRBV7-8, the J gene TRBJ1-5; D gene ambiguous. V shed 5 bases and J shed 0 bases, with 17 bases lying between them. CDR3 length equals 17 residues. Germline CDR1 and CDR2: SGHVS and FQNEAQ. CDR3: CASSAEALLNSNQPQHF. CDR3 DNA sequence: TGTGCCAGCAGCGCTGAGGCCCTCCTTAATAGCAATCAGCCCCAGCATTTT.

The chain joins TRBV28 to TRBJ1-5, with 9 bases fitting TRBD1. The germline gives CDR1 MDHEN, CDR2 SYDVKM. V shed 6 bases and J 6 bases; nucleotides not matched to a gene: 12. There are 16 residues in the CDR3. The CDR3 sequence: CASRTLGQGKRQPQHF. The DNA of the CDR3 is TGTGCCAGCAGAACTCTTGGACAGGGGAAACGTCAGCCCCAGCATTTT.

The chain employs TRBV29-1 and TRBJ2-7; 11 nucleotides align to TRBD1. The CDR3 extends over 14 amino acids. The V gene's germline CDR1 is SQVTM and CDR2 ANQGSEA. The V gene end was trimmed by 6 bases and the J gene end by 3 bases; junction bases not matched to a gene: 7. This CDR3 is CSVFTGTGGYEQYF. The DNA of the CDR3 is TGCAGCGTGTTTACCGGGACAGGGGGCTACGAGCAGTACTTC.

This sequence joins TRBV7-9 and TRBJ1-2; D is unclear. V was cut by 5 bases and J by 3 bases, with 7 bases left in between. This CDR3 comprises 12 residues. Germline V gene lookup returns CDR1 SEHNR and CDR2 FQNEAQ (reference sequence). The CDR3, as DNA: TGTGCCAGCAGCCCAACGGACTATGGCTACACCTTC. Translation gives CASSPTDYGYTF.

V gene TRBV6-6 combines with J gene TRBJ2-7, with D possibly matching TRBD1 (6 bases). The length of the CDR3 is 12 residues. The germline CDR1 and CDR2 sequences are MNHNY and SVGAGI (reference sequence). V was trimmed by 7 bases and J by 6 bases, leaving 13 bases between them. This CDR3 reads CASTTGNPEQYF. The CDR3 DNA follows: TGTGCCAGCACTACAGGGAATCCCGAGCAGTACTTC.